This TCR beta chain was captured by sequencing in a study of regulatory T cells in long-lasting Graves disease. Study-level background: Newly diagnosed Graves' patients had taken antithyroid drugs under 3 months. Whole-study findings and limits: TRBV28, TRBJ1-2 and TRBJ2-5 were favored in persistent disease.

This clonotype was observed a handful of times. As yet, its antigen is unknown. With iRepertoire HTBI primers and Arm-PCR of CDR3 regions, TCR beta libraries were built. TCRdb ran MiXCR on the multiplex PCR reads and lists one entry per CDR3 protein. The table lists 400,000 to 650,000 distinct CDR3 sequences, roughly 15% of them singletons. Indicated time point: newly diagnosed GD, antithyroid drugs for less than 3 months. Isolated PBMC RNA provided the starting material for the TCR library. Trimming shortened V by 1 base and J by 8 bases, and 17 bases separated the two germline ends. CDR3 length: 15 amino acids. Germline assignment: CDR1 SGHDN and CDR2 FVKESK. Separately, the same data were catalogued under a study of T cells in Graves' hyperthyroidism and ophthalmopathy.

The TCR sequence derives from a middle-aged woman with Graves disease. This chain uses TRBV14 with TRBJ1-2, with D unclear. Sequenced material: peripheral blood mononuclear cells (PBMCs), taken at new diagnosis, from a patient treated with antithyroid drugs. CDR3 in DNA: TGTGCCAGCAGCCAAGTGCACGGTTCTATCGAGGGCTACACCTTC. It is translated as CASSQVHGSIEGYTF.